These T cell receptor beta chains were read from a single sample in a study of CD8+CD57+ T cells in acquired aplastic anemia. TCRdb analysed the reads with MiXCR anew, one entry per CDR3 protein. The data show about 190,000 distinct CDR3 sequences, with about half seen just once and 16% held by the top ten. The sample was sorted CD4+, CD8+, or CD8+CD57+ T cells (not recorded which) from PBMCs. Receptors originate from a human donor in good health, serving as a control. CDR3s include the opening cysteine and the closing phenylalanine or tryptophan. Each record gives: D gene, V gene, clone size, J gene, CDR3 protein, CDR3 DNA. A D gene is named only where the DNA matches it firmly. Size values are once, few and many counts, or a class for expanded clones, and some rows have none.

D gene: NA; V gene: TRBV15; clone size: NA; J gene: TRBJ1-1; CDR3 protein: CATSSLVGQNTEAFF; CDR3 DNA: TGTGCCACCAGCAGCTTGGTGGGGCAGAACACTGAAGCTTTCTTT
D gene: NA; V gene: TRBV20-1; clone size: many; J gene: TRBJ2-7; CDR3 protein: CSARDVLAAEQYF; CDR3 DNA: TGCAGTGCTAGAGATGTGCTAGCAGCCGAGCAGTACTTC
D gene: NA; V gene: TRBV15; clone size: NA; J gene: TRBJ2-3; CDR3 protein: CASSLGGAWGTQYF; CDR3 DNA: TGTGCCAGCAGCTTAGGGGGGGCCTGGGGTACGCAGTATTTT
D gene: TRBD1; V gene: TRBV6-2/TRBV6-3; clone size: many; J gene: TRBJ1-6; CDR3 protein: CASRLPGQNSPLHF; CDR3 DNA: TGTGCCAGCAGACTCCCGGGACAGAATTCACCCCTCCACTTT
D gene: NA; V gene: TRBV19; clone size: many; J gene: TRBJ1-4; CDR3 protein: CASKVGAGEKLFF; CDR3 DNA: TGTGCCAGTAAGGTGGGGGCAGGGGAAAAACTGTTTTTT
D gene: NA; V gene: TRBV2; clone size: NA; J gene: TRBJ2-7; CDR3 protein: CASSEGTVQFSYEQYF; CDR3 DNA: TGTGCCAGCAGTGAGGGGACGGTCCAATTCTCCTACGAGCAGTACTTC
D gene: TRBD2; V gene: TRBV11-2; clone size: many; J gene: TRBJ2-3; CDR3 protein: CASSLGPRGGLDTQYF; CDR3 DNA: TGTGCCAGCAGCTTAGGTCCCCGGGGGGGGTTGGATACGCAGTATTTT
D gene: TRBD2; V gene: TRBV24-1; clone size: many; J gene: TRBJ2-3; CDR3 protein: CATPDKRGGSDTQYF; CDR3 DNA: TGTGCCACACCTGACAAGCGGGGGGGCTCGGATACGCAGTATTTT
D gene: NA; V gene: TRBV18; clone size: few; J gene: TRBJ2-2; CDR3 protein: CASSPGQLNTGELFF; CDR3 DNA: TGTGCCAGCTCACCGGGGCAACTTAACACCGGGGAGCTGTTTTTT
D gene: TRBD2; V gene: TRBV9; clone size: NA; J gene: TRBJ2-3; CDR3 protein: CASSVTSGADDTQYF; CDR3 DNA: TGTGCCAGCAGCGTAACTAGCGGGGCTGATGATACGCAGTATTTT
D gene: TRBD2; V gene: TRBV7-3; clone size: once; J gene: TRBJ2-1; CDR3 protein: CASRTSGNEQFF; CDR3 DNA: TGTGCCAGCAGGACTAGCGGCAATGAGCAGTTCTTC
D gene: NA; V gene: TRBV20-1; clone size: NA; J gene: TRBJ2-7; CDR3 protein: CSARKGWSYEQYF; CDR3 DNA: TGCAGTGCTAGAAAGGGTTGGTCTTACGAGCAGTACTTC
D gene: NA; V gene: TRBV2; clone size: few; J gene: TRBJ1-4; CDR3 protein: CASSEERDPTNEKLFF; CDR3 DNA: TGTGCCAGCAGTGAAGAACGGGACCCAACTAATGAAAAACTGTTTTTT
D gene: NA; V gene: TRBV25-1; clone size: NA; J gene: TRBJ1-2; CDR3 protein: CATSMGRLGINYGYTF; CDR3 DNA: TGTGCCACTTCGATGGGAAGGCTAGGGATAAACTATGGCTACACCTTC
D gene: TRBD1; V gene: TRBV20-1; clone size: many; J gene: TRBJ2-7; CDR3 protein: CSGDRVAYEQYF; CDR3 DNA: TGCAGTGGGGACAGGGTAGCCTACGAGCAGTACTTC